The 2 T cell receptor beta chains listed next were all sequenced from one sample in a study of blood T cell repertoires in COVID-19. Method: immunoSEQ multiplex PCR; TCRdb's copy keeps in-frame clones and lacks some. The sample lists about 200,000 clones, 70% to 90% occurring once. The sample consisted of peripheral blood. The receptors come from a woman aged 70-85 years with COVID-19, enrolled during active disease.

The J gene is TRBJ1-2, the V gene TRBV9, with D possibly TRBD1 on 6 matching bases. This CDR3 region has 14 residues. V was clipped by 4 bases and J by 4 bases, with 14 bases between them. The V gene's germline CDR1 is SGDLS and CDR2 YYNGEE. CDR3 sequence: CASSSERGSYGYTF. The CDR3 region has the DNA TGTGCCAGCAGCTCCGAGAGGGGGAGCTATGGCTACACCTTC.

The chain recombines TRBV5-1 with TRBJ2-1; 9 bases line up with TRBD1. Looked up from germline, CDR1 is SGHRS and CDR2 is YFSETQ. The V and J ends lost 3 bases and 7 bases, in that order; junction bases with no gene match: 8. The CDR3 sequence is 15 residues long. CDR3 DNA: TGCGCCAGCAGCTGGCGGACAGGGGATTGGAATGAGCAGTTCTTC. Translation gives CASSWRTGDWNEQFF.